The present entry profiles one TCR beta chain with its context. CD8+ and CD4+ blood T cells underwent TCR beta sequencing. This sample stems from a study of CD8 T cells in Susac syndrome. The CDR3 contains 13 residues. V was clipped by 0 bases and J by 4 bases, with 6 bases between them. Germline CDR1 LNHNV, CDR2 YYDKDF (reference sequence). Reverse transcription of about 0.45 to 1 ug RNA was performed with random hexamers. TCRdb reprocessed the immunoSEQ multiplex PCR reads with MiXCR, giving one entry per CDR3 protein. Here the sample spans around 200,000 distinct CDR3 sequences, more than 90% being singletons.

Sequenced sample: CD4+ T cells from PBMCs. The origin of this receptor is a human donor with multiple sclerosis. V gene TRBV15 combines with J gene TRBJ1-1; D possibly corresponds to TRBD1 (5 bases). The CDR3 region is CATSRDRATEAFF. For the CDR3, the DNA is TGTGCCACCAGCAGAGACAGGGCCACTGAAGCTTTCTTT.